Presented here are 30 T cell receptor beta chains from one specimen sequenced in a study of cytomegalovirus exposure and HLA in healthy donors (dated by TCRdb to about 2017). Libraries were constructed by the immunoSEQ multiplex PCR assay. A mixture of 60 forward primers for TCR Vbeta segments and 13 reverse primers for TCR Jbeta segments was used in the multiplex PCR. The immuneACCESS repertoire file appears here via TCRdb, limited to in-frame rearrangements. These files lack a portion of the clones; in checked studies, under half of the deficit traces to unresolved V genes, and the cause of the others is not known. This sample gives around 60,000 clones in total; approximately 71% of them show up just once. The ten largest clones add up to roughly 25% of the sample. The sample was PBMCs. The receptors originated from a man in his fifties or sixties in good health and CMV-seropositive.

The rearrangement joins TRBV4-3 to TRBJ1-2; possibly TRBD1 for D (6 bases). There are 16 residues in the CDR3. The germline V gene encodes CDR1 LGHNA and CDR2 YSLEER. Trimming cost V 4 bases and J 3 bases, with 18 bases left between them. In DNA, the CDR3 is TGCGCCAGCAGCCCCTACAGGGACGGGCGGGACTATGGCTACACCTTC. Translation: CASSPYRDGRDYGYTF.

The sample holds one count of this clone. The CDR3 loop is CASSSVSGANNEQFF. As DNA, the CDR3 is TGCGCCAGCAGCTCAGTCAGCGGGGCAAACAATGAGCAGTTCTTC. V usage is TRBV5-1 and J usage is TRBJ2-1; 7 nucleotides align to TRBD2. J lost 5 bases, V lost 3 bases, and 8 bases had no gene match. In germline, CDR1 is SGHRS, CDR2 YFSETQ. This CDR3 has 15 amino acids.

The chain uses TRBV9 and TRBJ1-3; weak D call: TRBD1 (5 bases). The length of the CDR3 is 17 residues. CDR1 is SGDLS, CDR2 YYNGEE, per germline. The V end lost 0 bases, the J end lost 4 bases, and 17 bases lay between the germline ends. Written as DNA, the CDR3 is TGTGCCAGCAGCGTAGCAAGCTTCGGGGGGGAAGGAAACACCATATATTTT. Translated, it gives CASSVASFGGEGNTIYF.

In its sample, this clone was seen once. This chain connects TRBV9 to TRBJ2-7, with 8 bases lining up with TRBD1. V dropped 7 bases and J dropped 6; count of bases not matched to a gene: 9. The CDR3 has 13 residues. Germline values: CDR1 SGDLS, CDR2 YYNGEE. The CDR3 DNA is TGTGCCAGCGGTCGGACAGGGACGGGCGAGCAGTACTTC. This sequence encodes CASGRTGTGEQYF.

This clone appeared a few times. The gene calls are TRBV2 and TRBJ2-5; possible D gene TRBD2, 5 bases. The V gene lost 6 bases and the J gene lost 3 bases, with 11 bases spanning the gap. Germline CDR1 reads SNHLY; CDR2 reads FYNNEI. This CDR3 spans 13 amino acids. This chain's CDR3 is CASRGRPKETQYF. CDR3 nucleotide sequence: TGTGCCAGCAGAGGGAGACCGAAAGAGACCCAGTACTTC.

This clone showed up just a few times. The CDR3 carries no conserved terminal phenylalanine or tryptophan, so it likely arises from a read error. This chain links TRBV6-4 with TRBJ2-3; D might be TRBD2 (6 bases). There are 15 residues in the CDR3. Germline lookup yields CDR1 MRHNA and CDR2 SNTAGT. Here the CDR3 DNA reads TGTGCCTGCAGTGACTCGGGCGGGGGCACAGATACGCAGTATGTT. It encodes CACSDSGGGTDTQYV.

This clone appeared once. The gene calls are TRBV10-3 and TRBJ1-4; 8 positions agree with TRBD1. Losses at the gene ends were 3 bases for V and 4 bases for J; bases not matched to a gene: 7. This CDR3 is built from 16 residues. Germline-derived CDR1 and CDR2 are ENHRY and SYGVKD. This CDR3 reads CAISDSRQGFNEKLFF. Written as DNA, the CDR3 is TGTGCCATCAGTGATTCCCGACAGGGGTTTAATGAAAAACTGTTTTTT.

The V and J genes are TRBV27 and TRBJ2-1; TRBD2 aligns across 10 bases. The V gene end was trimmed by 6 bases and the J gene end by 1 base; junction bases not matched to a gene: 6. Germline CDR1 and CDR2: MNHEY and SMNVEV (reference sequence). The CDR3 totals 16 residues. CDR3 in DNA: TGTGCCAGCAGATCTAGCGGGAGATTTTCCTACAATGAGCAGTTCTTC. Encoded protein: CASRSSGRFSYNEQFF.

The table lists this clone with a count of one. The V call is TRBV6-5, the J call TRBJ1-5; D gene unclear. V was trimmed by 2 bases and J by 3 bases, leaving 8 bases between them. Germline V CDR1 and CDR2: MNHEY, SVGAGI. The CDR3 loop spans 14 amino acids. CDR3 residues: CASSYLGPNQPQHF. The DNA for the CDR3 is TGTGCCAGCAGTTACCTCGGTCCCAATCAGCCCCAGCATTTT.

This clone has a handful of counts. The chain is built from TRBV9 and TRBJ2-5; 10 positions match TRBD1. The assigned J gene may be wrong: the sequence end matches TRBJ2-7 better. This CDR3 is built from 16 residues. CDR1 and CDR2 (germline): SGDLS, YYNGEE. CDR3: CASSVEWDRGTYEQYF. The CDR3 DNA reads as TGTGCCAGCAGCGTAGAGTGGGACAGGGGAACCTACGAGCAGTACTTC.

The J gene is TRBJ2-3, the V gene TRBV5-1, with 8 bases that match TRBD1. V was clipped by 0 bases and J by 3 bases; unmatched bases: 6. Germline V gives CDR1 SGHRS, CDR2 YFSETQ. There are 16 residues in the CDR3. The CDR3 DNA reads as TGCGCCAGCAGCTTGGTTGGCAGGGGGCGAACAGATACGCAGTATTTT. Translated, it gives CASSLVGRGRTDTQYF.

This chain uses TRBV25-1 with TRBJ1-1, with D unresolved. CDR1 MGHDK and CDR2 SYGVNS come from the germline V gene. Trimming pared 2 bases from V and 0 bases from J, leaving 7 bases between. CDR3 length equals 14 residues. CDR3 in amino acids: CASSERRLNTEAFF. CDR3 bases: TGTGCCAGCAGTGAAAGGAGGTTGAACACTGAAGCTTTCTTT.

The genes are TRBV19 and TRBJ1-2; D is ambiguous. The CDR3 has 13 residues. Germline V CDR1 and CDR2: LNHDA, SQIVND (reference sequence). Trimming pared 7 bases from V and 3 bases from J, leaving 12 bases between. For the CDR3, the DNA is TGTGCCAGTAATCATGGGAGGGACTATGGCTACACCTTC. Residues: CASNHGRDYGYTF.

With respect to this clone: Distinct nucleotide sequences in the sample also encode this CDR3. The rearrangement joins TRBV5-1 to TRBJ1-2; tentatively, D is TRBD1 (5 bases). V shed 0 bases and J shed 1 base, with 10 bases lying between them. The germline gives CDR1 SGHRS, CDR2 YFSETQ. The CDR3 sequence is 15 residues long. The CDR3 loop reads CASSLAGSDNYGYTF. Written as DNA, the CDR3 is TGCGCCAGCAGCTTGGCAGGGTCTGATAACTATGGCTACACCTTC.

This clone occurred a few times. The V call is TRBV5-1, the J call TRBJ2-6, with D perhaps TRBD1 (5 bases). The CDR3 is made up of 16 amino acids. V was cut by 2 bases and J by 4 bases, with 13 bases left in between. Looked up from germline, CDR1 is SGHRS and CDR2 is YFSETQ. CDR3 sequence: CASSLDGAQGANVLTF. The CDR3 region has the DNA TGCGCCAGCAGCTTAGATGGGGCTCAGGGGGCCAACGTCCTGACTTTC. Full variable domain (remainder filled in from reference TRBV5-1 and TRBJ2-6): KAGVTQTPRYLIKTRGQQVTLSCSPISGHRSVSWYQQTPGQGLQFLFEYFSETQRNKGNFPGRFSGRQFSNSRSEMNVSTLELGDSALYLCASSLDGAQGANVLTFGAGSRLTVL.

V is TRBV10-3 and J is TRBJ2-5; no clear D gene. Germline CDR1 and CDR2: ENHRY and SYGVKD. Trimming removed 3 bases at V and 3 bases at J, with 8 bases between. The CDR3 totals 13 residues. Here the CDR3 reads CAISDVQKETQYF. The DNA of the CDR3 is TGTGCCATCAGTGATGTCCAGAAAGAGACCCAGTACTTC.

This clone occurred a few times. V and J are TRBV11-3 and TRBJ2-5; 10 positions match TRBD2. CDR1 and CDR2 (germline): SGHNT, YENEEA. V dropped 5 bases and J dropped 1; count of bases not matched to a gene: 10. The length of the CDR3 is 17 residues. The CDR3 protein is CASSPGSTSGPQETQYF. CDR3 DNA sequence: TGTGCCAGCAGCCCAGGCTCGACTAGCGGGCCCCAAGAGACCCAGTACTTC.

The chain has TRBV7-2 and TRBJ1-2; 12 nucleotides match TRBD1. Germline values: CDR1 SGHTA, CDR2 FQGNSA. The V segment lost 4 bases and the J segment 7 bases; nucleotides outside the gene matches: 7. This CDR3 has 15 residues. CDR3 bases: TGTGCCAGCAGCTCAGGGACAGGGGGCATTAGTGGCTACACCTTC. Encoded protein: CASSSGTGGISGYTF.

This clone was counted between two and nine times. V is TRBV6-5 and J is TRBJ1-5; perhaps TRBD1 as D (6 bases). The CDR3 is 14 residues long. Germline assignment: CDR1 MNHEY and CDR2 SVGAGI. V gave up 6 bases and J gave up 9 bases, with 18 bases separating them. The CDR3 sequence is CASRGGGAQGPQHF. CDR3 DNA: TGTGCCAGCAGGGGAGGGGGGGCCCAAGGGCCCCAGCATTTT.

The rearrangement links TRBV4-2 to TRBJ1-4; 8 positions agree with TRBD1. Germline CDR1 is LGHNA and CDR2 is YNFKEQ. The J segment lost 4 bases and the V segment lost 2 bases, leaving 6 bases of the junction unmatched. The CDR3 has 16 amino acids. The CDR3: CASSQPFRGLNEKLFF. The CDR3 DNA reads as TGTGCCAGCAGCCAACCCTTCAGGGGGCTTAATGAAAAACTGTTTTTT.

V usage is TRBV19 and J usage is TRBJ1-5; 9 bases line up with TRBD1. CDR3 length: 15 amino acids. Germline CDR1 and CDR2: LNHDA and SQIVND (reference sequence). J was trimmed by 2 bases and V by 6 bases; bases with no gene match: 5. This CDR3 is CASSRQGDGNQPQHF. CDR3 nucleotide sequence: TGTGCCAGTAGCCGACAGGGGGATGGCAATCAGCCCCAGCATTTT.

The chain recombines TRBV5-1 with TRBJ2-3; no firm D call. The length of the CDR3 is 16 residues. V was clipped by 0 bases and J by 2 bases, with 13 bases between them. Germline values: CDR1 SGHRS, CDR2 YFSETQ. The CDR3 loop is CASSLAWQENTDTQYF. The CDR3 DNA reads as TGCGCCAGCAGCTTGGCGTGGCAGGAAAACACAGATACGCAGTATTTT.

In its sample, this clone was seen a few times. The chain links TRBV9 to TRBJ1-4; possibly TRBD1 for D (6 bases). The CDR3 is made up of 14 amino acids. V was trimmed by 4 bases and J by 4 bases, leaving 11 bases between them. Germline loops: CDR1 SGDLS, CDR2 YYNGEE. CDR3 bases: TGTGCCAGCAGCCCACAGGGCCTTAATGAAAAACTGTTTTTT. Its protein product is CASSPQGLNEKLFF.

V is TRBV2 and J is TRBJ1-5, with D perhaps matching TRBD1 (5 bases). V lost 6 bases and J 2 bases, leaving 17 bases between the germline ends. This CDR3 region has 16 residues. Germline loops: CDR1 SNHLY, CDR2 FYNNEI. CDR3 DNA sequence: TGTGCCAGCAGCGACCCGGGGACGGGGGGCAATCAGCCCCAGCATTTT. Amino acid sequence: CASSDPGTGGNQPQHF.

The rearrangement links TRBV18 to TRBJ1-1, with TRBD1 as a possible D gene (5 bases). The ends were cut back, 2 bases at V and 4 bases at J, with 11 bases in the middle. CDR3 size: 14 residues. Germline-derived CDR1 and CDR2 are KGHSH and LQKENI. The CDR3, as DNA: TGTGCCAGCTCACCAAACACCGGGGGCACTGAAGCTTTCTTT. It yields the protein CASSPNTGGTEAFF.

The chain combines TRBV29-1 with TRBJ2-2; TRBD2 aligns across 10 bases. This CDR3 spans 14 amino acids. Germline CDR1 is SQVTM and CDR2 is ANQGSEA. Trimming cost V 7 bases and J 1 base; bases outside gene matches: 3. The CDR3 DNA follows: TGCAGCGGATGGACTAGCGGGAACACCGGGGAGCTGTTTTTT. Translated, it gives CSGWTSGNTGELFF.

DNA of the CDR3: TGCGCCAGCAGCCCGGGTCCGGATCCCCAAGTCCGGAATGAGCAGTTCTTC. Translating it yields CASSPGPDPQVRNEQFF. The genes are TRBV5-1 and TRBJ2-1; no reliable D call. The V gene's germline CDR1 is SGHRS and CDR2 YFSETQ. The CDR3 sequence is 17 residues long. Trimming stripped 4 bases from V and 7 bases from J, with 24 bases between.

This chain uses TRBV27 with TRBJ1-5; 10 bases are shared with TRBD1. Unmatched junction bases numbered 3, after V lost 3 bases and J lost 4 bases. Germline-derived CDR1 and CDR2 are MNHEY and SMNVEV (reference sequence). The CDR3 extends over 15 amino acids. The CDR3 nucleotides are TGTGCCAGCAGTTTGGGACAGGGGACAAATCAGCCCCAGCATTTT. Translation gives CASSLGQGTNQPQHF.

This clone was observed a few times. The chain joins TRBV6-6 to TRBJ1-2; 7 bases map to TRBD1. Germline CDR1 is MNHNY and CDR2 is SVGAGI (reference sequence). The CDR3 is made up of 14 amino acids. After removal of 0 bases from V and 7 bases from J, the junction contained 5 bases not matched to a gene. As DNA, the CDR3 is TGTGCCAGCAGTTACTCTCCGCCAGGGGGTGGCTACACCTTC. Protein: CASSYSPPGGGYTF.

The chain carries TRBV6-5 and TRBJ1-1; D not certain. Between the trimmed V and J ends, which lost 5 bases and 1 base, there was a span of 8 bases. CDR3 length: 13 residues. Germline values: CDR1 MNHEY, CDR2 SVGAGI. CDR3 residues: CASSATRNTEAFF. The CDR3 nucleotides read TGTGCCAGCAGTGCGACACGGAACACTGAAGCTTTCTTT.